This T cell receptor beta chain was observed in a study of T cells in narcolepsy. Study-level findings and limits: Comparing one patient's CSF and blood CD4+ clonotypes highlighted HCRT- and TRIB2-specific autoreactive clonotypes.

The count of this clone is one. What it binds is not known. Between the trimmed V and J ends, which lost 1 base and 5 bases, there was a span of 10 bases. In germline, CDR1 is GTSNPN, CDR2 SVGIG (reference sequence). This CDR3 has 13 amino acids. Sequencing used immunoSEQ multiplex PCR; TCRdb keeps in-frame clones, though not all of them. The sample contains approximately 38,000 clones, about 85% of which appear only once. Material for sequencing was CD45RA- memory CD4+ T cells from PBMCs. The chain joins TRBV30 to TRBJ2-3; D remains unclear. The clonotype was recovered from a human donor with narcolepsy. DNA for the CDR3: TGTGCCTGGAGTGCCCTCATTCTAGATACGCAGTATTTT. Translation gives CAWSALILDTQYF.